The clone carrying this T cell receptor (beta chain) has only one observation. The germline CDR1 and CDR2 sequences are SNHLY and FYNNEI. The length of the CDR3 is 14 residues. Trimming took 0 bases from V and 0 from J, leaving 5 bases between them. These data come from a study of CD8+ T cells in alopecia areata. RNA, once extracted, was reverse transcribed into cDNA for use as the sequencing template. TCRdb's copy holds only in-frame clones and misses some; the assay was immunoSEQ multiplex PCR. The repertoire holds roughly 190,000 clones, with over 55% as singletons. Treatment denoted: oral pan-JAK inhibitor, 5-10 mg twice daily.

The rearrangement uses TRBV2 and TRBJ1-1; D not certain. The sequence derives from a human donor with alopecia areata. Sequencing used CD4+ T cells sorted from blood, obtained at week 24, from a patient treated with tofacitinib. The CDR3 loop is CASSEAGMNTEAFF. The CDR3 DNA reads TGTGCCAGCAGTGAAGCGGGGATGAACACTGAAGCTTTCTTT. The full variable domain, rest sourced from reference TRBV2 and TRBJ1-1, is EPEVTQTPSHQVTQMGQEVILRCVPISNHLYFYWYRQILGQKVEFLVSFYNNEISEKSEIFDDQFSVERPDGSNFTLKIRSTKLEDSAMYFCASSEAGMNTEAFFGQGTRLTVV.